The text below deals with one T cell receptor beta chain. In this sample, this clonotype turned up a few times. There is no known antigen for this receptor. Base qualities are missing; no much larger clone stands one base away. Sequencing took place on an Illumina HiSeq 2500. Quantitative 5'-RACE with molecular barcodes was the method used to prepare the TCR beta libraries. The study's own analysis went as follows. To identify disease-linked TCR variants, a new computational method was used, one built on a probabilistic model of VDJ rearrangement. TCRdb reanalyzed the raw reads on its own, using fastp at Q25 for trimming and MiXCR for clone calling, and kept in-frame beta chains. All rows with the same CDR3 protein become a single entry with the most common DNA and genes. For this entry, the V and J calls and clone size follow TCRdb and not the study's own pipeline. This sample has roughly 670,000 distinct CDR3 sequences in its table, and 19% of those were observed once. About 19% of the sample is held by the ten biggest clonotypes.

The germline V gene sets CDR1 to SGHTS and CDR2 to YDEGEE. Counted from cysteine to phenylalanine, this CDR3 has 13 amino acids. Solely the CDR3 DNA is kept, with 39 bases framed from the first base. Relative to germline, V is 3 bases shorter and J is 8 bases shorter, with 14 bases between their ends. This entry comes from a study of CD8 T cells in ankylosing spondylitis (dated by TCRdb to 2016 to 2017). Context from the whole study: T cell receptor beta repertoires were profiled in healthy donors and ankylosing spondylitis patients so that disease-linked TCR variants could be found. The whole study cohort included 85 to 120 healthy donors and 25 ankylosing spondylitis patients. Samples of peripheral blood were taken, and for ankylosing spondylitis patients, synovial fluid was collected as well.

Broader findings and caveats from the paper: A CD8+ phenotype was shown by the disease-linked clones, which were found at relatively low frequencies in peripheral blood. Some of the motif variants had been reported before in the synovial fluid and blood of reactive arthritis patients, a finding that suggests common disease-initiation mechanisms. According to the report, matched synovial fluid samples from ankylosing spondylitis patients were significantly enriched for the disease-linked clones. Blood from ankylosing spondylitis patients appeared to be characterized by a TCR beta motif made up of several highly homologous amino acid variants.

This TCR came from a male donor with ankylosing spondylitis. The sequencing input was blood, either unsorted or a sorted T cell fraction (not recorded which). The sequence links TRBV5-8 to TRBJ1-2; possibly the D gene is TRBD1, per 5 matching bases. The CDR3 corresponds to CASSSQGVNGYTF. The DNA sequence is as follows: TGTGCCAGCAGCTCCCAGGGAGTGAACGGCTACACCTTC.